What follows are 32 T cell receptor beta chains derived from one specimen sequenced in a study of technical replicates of blood from a few donors. Sequencing used immunoSEQ multiplex PCR; TCRdb keeps in-frame clones, though not all of them. The data contain 55,000 to 80,000 clones, around 92% of them singletons. Sequencing was performed on PBMCs. These receptor sequences come from a human donor in good health. Some clones in this sample may be carry-over from other donors' samples.

This chain joins TRBV9 and TRBJ2-1; TRBD2 matches 15 bases. The germline V gene encodes CDR1 SGDLS and CDR2 YYNGEE. V lost 6 bases, J lost 6 bases, and 4 bases stayed unmatched. This CDR3 is built from 15 residues. The CDR3 loop reads CASTRTSGGANEQFF. DNA of the CDR3: TGTGCCAGCACCAGGACTAGCGGGGGGGCCAATGAGCAGTTCTTC.

The J gene is TRBJ1-4, the V gene TRBV4-3, with TRBD1 as a possible D gene (5 bases). The CDR3 covers 14 residues. With 2 bases removed from V and 7 bases from J, the gap between germline ends came to 11 bases. In germline, CDR1 is LGHNA, CDR2 YSLEER. The CDR3 DNA reads TGCGCCAGCAGCCAATGGGGCAATAGTGAAAAACTGTTTTTT. It yields the protein CASSQWGNSEKLFF.

This clone occurred once. The V call is TRBV5-1, the J call TRBJ2-5, with D possibly being TRBD2 (5 bases). The germline gives CDR1 SGHRS, CDR2 YFSETQ. The V gene lost 4 bases and the J gene lost 4 bases, with 17 bases spanning the gap. CDR3 length: 15 residues. DNA of the CDR3: TGCGCCAGCAGCCCACCCAGCGGCGCGGGAGAGACCCAGTACTTC. It translates to CASSPPSGAGETQYF.

This clone was counted a single time. This chain joins TRBV7-9 and TRBJ2-3; 12 positions agree with TRBD1. The CDR3 extends over 16 amino acids. After removal of 5 bases from V and 6 bases from J, the junction contained 9 bases not matched to a gene. In germline, CDR1 is SEHNR, CDR2 FQNEAQ (reference sequence). The CDR3 DNA reads TGTGCCAGCAGCCAAGGGGACAGGGGGCCTGAGGATACGCAGTATTTT. Its translation: CASSQGDRGPEDTQYF.

This chain connects TRBV6-5 to TRBJ1-5; D is perhaps TRBD1 (6 bases). Looked up from germline, CDR1 is MNHEY and CDR2 is SVGAGI. The CDR3 extends over 15 amino acids. The V and J ends lost 6 bases and 5 bases respectively, with 17 bases between them. CDR3: CASRRGGFGDQPQHF. CDR3 in DNA: TGTGCCAGCAGACGGGGGGGCTTCGGGGATCAGCCCCAGCATTTT.

The rearrangement uses TRBV6-1 and TRBJ2-5; the D is unclear. Germline CDR1 reads MNHNS; CDR2 reads SASEGT. V shed 5 bases and J shed 1 base, with 5 bases lying between them. This CDR3 region has 12 residues. CDR3 amino acids: CASSPFQETQYF. The DNA for the CDR3 is TGTGCCAGCAGTCCGTTCCAAGAGACCCAGTACTTC.

The CDR3 DNA reads TGTGCCAGCAGCTCAGAGGGTCCCTCTCTCTTCTCTGGAAACACCATATATTTT. It codes for CASSSEGPSLFSGNTIYF. The V call is TRBV7-2, the J call TRBJ1-3; D is undetermined. Germline V gene sequence: CDR1 SGHTA, CDR2 FQGNSA. This CDR3 contains 18 residues. The V end was cut by 4 bases, the J end by 0 bases, with 19 bases between.

This chain connects TRBV7-9 to TRBJ1-4, with TRBD1 matching 8 bases. The germline CDR1 and CDR2 sequences are SEHNR and FQNEAQ (reference sequence). With 4 bases clipped from V and 4 bases from J, the junction kept 5 bases outside the gene matches. This CDR3 is built from 15 residues. The CDR3 region is CASSSFDRGNEKLFF. In nucleotides, the CDR3 is TGTGCCAGCAGCTCCTTCGACAGGGGTAATGAAAAACTGTTTTTT. Variable domain in full (rest from reference TRBV7-9 and TRBJ1-4): DTGVSQNPRHKITKRGQNVTFRCDPISEHNRLYWYRQTLGQGPEFLTYFQNEAQLEKSRLLSDRFSAERPKGSFSTLEIQRTEQGDSAMYLCASSSFDRGNEKLFFGSGTQLSVL.

The V call is TRBV7-9, the J call TRBJ1-1, with TRBD1 as a possible D gene (5 bases). CDR1 is SEHNR and CDR2 is FQNEAQ in the germline V gene (reference sequence). Trimming removed 1 base from V and 5 bases from J, with 8 bases in between. The CDR3 loop spans 13 amino acids. The CDR3, as DNA: TGTGCCAGCAGCTTAGGGGGGGAGACTGAAGCTTTCTTT. Amino acids: CASSLGGETEAFF.

CDR3 bases: TGCGCCAGCAGCCAAAGCACAGGCTATAATTCACCCCTCCACTTT. Protein sequence: CASSQSTGYNSPLHF. The chain links TRBV4-3 to TRBJ1-6; TRBD1 is a possible D gene (5 bases). V gave up 2 bases and J gave up 3 bases, with 8 bases separating them. Germline CDR1 and CDR2: LGHNA and YSLEER. The CDR3 is 15 residues long.

The chain links TRBV6-5 to TRBJ2-1, with 11 bases matching TRBD2. Germline trimming cut 7 bases from V and 6 bases from J; bases unmatched to any gene: 5. Germline CDR1 reads MNHEY; CDR2 reads SVGAGI. The length of the CDR3 is 14 residues. CDR3 bases: TGTGCCAGCACTCTCGGACTAGCGGGCAATGAGCAGTTCTTC. It encodes CASTLGLAGNEQFF.

The CDR3 sequence: CASSTTGYVAQFF. As DNA, the CDR3 is TGTGCCAGTAGCACCACAGGGTACGTAGCGCAGTTCTTC. The chain links TRBV19 to TRBJ2-1; D might be TRBD1 (6 bases). CDR1 and CDR2 (germline): LNHDA, SQIVND (reference sequence). Trimming removed 6 bases from V and 12 bases from J, with 18 bases in between. The CDR3 length is 13 residues.

This clone was picked up a small number of times. The chain combines TRBV7-6 with TRBJ2-5; D not certain. The CDR3 consists of 13 residues. The V end was cut by 4 bases, the J end by 5 bases, with 11 bases between. In germline, CDR1 is SGHVS, CDR2 FNYEAQ. The CDR3 DNA sequence: TGTGCCAGCAGCTCAACTAATTCGGAGACCCAGTACTTC. Translated, it gives CASSSTNSETQYF.

The V and J genes are TRBV7-9 and TRBJ2-1; maybe TRBD2 (5 bases). This CDR3 is 15 amino acids long. Germline V gives CDR1 SEHNR, CDR2 FQNEAQ (reference sequence). V shed 5 bases and J shed 3 bases, with 14 bases lying between them. The CDR3 DNA sequence: TGTGCCAGCAGCCGGACTGCGGACTTCTACAATGAGCAGTTCTTC. This gives the protein CASSRTADFYNEQFF.

V usage is TRBV7-3 and J usage is TRBJ2-2; D perhaps matches TRBD2 (6 bases). The CDR3 is 16 amino acids. The germline V and J ends were trimmed by 5 bases and 1 base, with 14 bases remaining between them. The V gene's germline CDR1 is SGHTA and CDR2 FQGTGA. The DNA for the CDR3 is TGTGCCAGCAGCCCTGCTAGCGTTAAGAACACCGGGGAGCTGTTTTTT. Translated: CASSPASVKNTGELFF.

The count of this clone is one. This sequence joins TRBV12-5 and TRBJ1-1; TRBD1 matches at 9 bases. V gave up 5 bases and J gave up 6 bases; unmatched junction bases: 10. The germline gives CDR1 LGHNT, CDR2 FRNRAP. The CDR3 is 15 residues long. CDR3: CASGLGTGRQAEAFF. In nucleotides, the CDR3 is TGTGCTAGTGGTCTTGGGACAGGGAGGCAGGCTGAAGCTTTCTTT.

The V gene is TRBV4-2, the J gene TRBJ2-3; possibly TRBD2 for D (6 bases). V was clipped by 3 bases and J by 9 bases, with 19 bases between them. Germline assignment: CDR1 LGHNA and CDR2 YNFKEQ. The CDR3 has 15 residues. The CDR3 coding sequence is TGTGCCAGCAGCCAGGCGTGGGACTCCATAGGAACGCAGTATTTT. Amino acid sequence: CASSQAWDSIGTQYF.

The chain joins TRBV7-3 to TRBJ2-5, with 10 bases that match TRBD2. Looked up from germline, CDR1 is SGHTA and CDR2 is FQGTGA. The CDR3 contains 16 residues. V shed 5 bases and J 1 base; nucleotides not matched to a gene: 7. The CDR3: CASSKAAGGRQETQYF. The CDR3 DNA reads TGTGCCAGCAGCAAAGCAGCGGGGGGGCGCCAAGAGACCCAGTACTTC.

In this sample, this clone turned up a few times. The rearrangement joins TRBV5-4 to TRBJ1-5; weak D call: TRBD1 (5 bases). The V end was cut by 4 bases, the J end by 3 bases, with 8 bases between. The CDR3 loop spans 13 amino acids. Germline V gives CDR1 SGHNT, CDR2 YYREEE (reference sequence). The CDR3 loop reads CASSDRPNQPQHF. CDR3 DNA sequence: TGTGCCAGCAGCGACAGACCCAATCAGCCCCAGCATTTT.

The gene calls are TRBV27 and TRBJ1-2; 8 bases align to TRBD1. The CDR3 runs to 16 residues. J gave up 7 bases and V 5 bases, and 15 bases lay outside the gene matches. Germline V CDR1 and CDR2: MNHEY, SMNVEV (reference sequence). Written as DNA, the CDR3 is TGTGCCAGCAGTGCTGAATTTCCAGGGGGCGCGGGTGGCTACACCTTC. Protein sequence: CASSAEFPGGAGGYTF.

V gene TRBV7-9 combines with J gene TRBJ1-6; 7 bases are shared with TRBD1. V was pared by 5 bases and J by 8 bases, with 12 bases of the junction left unmatched. The CDR3 contains 16 residues. Germline CDR1 and CDR2: SEHNR and FQNEAQ (reference sequence). Here the CDR3 reads CASSLTTGSPDSPLHF. DNA for the CDR3: TGTGCCAGCAGCCTAACGACAGGGAGCCCCGATTCACCCCTCCACTTT.

The chain employs TRBV30 and TRBJ2-1, with 10 nucleotides matching TRBD1. There are 15 residues in the CDR3. Trimming cost V 4 bases and J 3 bases; bases outside gene matches: 6. The germline V gene encodes CDR1 GTSNPN and CDR2 SVGIG (reference sequence). CDR3 protein: CAWMGTGVYYNEQFF. The CDR3 DNA reads TGTGCCTGGATGGGGACAGGGGTGTACTACAATGAGCAGTTCTTC.

J is TRBJ2-2 and V is TRBV7-9; no firm D call. The germline V and J ends were trimmed by 5 bases and 6 bases, with 7 bases remaining between them. CDR1 and CDR2 (germline): SEHNR, FQNEAQ (reference sequence). The CDR3 spans 12 residues. The CDR3 loop reads CASSLMAGELFF. The CDR3 DNA follows: TGTGCCAGCAGCCTAATGGCCGGGGAGCTGTTTTTT. Drawing the rest from reference TRBV7-9 and TRBJ2-2, the complete variable domain is DTGVSQNPRHKITKRGQNVTFRCDPISEHNRLYWYRQTLGQGPEFLTYFQNEAQLEKSRLLSDRFSAERPKGSFSTLEIQRTEQGDSAMYLCASSLMAGELFFGEGSRLTVL.

The chain has TRBV5-1 and TRBJ2-1; 10 positions agree with TRBD1. Germline V CDR1 and CDR2: SGHRS, YFSETQ. Trimming removed 6 bases from V and 6 bases from J; junction bases left unmatched: 9. The CDR3 runs 15 residues. DNA of the CDR3: TGCGCCAGCACCGGCGGGACAGGGGTCGGCAATGAGCAGTTCTTC. This encodes CASTGGTGVGNEQFF.

This clone has only a few counts. The chain has TRBV7-3 and TRBJ1-6; TRBD1 matches 10 bases. CDR1 is SGHTA, CDR2 FQGTGA, per germline. This CDR3 is built from 14 residues. J lost 7 bases, V lost 8 bases, and 5 bases had no gene match. The CDR3 DNA reads TGTGCCAGCGGACAGGGGGACATAAATTCACCCCTCCACTTT. Translating it yields CASGQGDINSPLHF.

J is TRBJ2-7 and V is TRBV7-9, with TRBD1 matching over 9 bases. CDR3 size: 14 residues. V was pared by 5 bases and J by 5 bases, with 7 bases of the junction left unmatched. Per the germline V gene, CDR1 is SEHNR and CDR2 is FQNEAQ (reference sequence). The chain's CDR3 is CASSLTGGGDEQYF. The CDR3 nucleotides read TGTGCCAGCAGCCTAACAGGGGGCGGGGACGAGCAGTACTTC.

V usage is TRBV20-1 and J usage is TRBJ2-1; D might be TRBD2 (5 bases). The V and J ends lost 2 bases and 7 bases respectively, with 6 bases between them. CDR1 and CDR2 (germline): DFQATT, SNEGSKA (reference sequence). This CDR3 contains 11 residues. CDR3 in amino acids: CSARRGNEQFF. The DNA for the CDR3 is TGCAGTGCTAGACGGGGTAATGAGCAGTTCTTC.

The V and J genes are TRBV4-3 and TRBJ2-7; TRBD1 might be the D (5 bases). The germline V and J ends were trimmed by 0 bases and 0 bases, with 9 bases remaining between them. The CDR3 has 15 residues. Germline V gene sequence: CDR1 LGHNA, CDR2 YSLEER. The DNA of the CDR3 is TGCGCCAGCAGCCAAGATGCTAGGGGCTCCTACGAGCAGTACTTC. Its protein is CASSQDARGSYEQYF.

This rearrangement joins TRBV29-1 to TRBJ1-1; a weak D match, TRBD1 (6 bases). V was shortened by 7 bases and J by 0 bases, with 12 bases between the two germline ends. Germline V lookup: CDR1 SQVTM, CDR2 ANQGSEA. This CDR3 spans 13 amino acids. In DNA, the CDR3 is TGCAGCGGGACGGGACAATTGAACACTGAAGCTTTCTTT. Its protein is CSGTGQLNTEAFF.

V usage is TRBV9 and J usage is TRBJ1-1; D unresolved. The CDR3 totals 13 residues. Germline loops: CDR1 SGDLS, CDR2 YYNGEE. The ends were cut back, 4 bases at V and 0 bases at J, with 7 bases in the middle. CDR3 in amino acids: CASSSMVNTEAFF. The CDR3 bases are TGTGCCAGCAGCTCTATGGTGAACACTGAAGCTTTCTTT.

This chain links TRBV27 with TRBJ1-1; 9 bases map to TRBD1. CDR3 length: 15 residues. Germline loops: CDR1 MNHEY, CDR2 SMNVEV (reference sequence). J lost 3 bases, V lost 5 bases, and 7 bases had no gene match. This CDR3 reads CASSPHRDRDTEAFF. CDR3 nucleotides: TGTGCCAGCAGTCCCCACCGGGACAGGGACACTGAAGCTTTCTTT.

The DNA for the CDR3 is TGCGCCAGCAGCCCGTCGCAGGGGGCACGTGAAAAACTGTTTTTT. Its protein product is CASSPSQGAREKLFF. The chain employs TRBV5-1 and TRBJ1-4; 8 bases fit TRBD1. CDR1 and CDR2 from the germline V gene are SGHRS and YFSETQ. The length of the CDR3 is 15 residues. V trimming: 4 bases; J trimming: 7 bases; junction bases outside the gene matches: 9.